One sample yielded the 27 T cell receptor beta chains listed below, sequenced in a study of cytomegalovirus exposure and HLA in healthy donors. The PCR was carried out with 60 Vbeta primers and 13 Jbeta primers. Using immunoSEQ multiplex PCR, the repertoire was profiled, and TCRdb retains in-frame clones only, with some absent. The sample contains about 130,000 clones, about 78% of which appear only once. The sample consisted of PBMCs. The receptor set was obtained from a young man in good health and CMV-seronegative.

In this sample, this clone turned up a few times. V gene TRBV11-2 combines with J gene TRBJ2-7; D ambiguous. CDR1 SGHAT and CDR2 FQNNGV come from the germline V gene. CDR3 length: 12 amino acids. V lost 0 bases and J 13 bases, leaving 13 bases between the germline ends. DNA of the CDR3: TGTGCCAGCAGCTTAGAGGGCGTTCGAGAATACTTC. It encodes CASSLEGVREYF.

The V gene is TRBV7-2, the J gene TRBJ2-5, with D uncertain. The CDR3 has 14 amino acids. V was shortened by 3 bases and J by 1 base, with 9 bases between the two germline ends. CDR1 is SGHTA and CDR2 is FQGNSA in the germline V gene. This CDR3 is CASSFRRSQETQYF. DNA of the CDR3: TGTGCCAGCAGCTTTCGGCGGAGCCAAGAGACCCAGTACTTC.

This clone has just a few counts. The chain combines TRBV6-1 with TRBJ1-2, with a possible D match to TRBD1 (5 bases). The CDR3 length is 16 residues. Trimming cost V 2 bases and J 2 bases, with 15 bases left between them. The germline V gene has CDR1 MNHNS and CDR2 SASEGT. CDR3 loop: CASSEWGGESNYGYTF. The CDR3 DNA reads TGTGCCAGCAGTGAATGGGGGGGGGAATCGAACTATGGCTACACCTTC.

Here the CDR3 DNA reads TGTGCCACCAGCAGGGACCAGGGACTTAGGAATCAGCCCCAGCATTTT. Its protein product is CATSRDQGLRNQPQHF. This rearrangement joins TRBV15 to TRBJ1-5; possible D gene TRBD1, 5 bases. V was pared by 3 bases and J by 4 bases, with 16 bases between. Germline V gives CDR1 LNHNV, CDR2 YYDKDF (reference sequence). CDR3 length: 16 amino acids.

The V gene is TRBV4-3, the J gene TRBJ1-4, with D possibly matching TRBD1 (6 bases). Between the trimmed V and J ends, which lost 1 base and 5 bases, there was a span of 8 bases. This CDR3 is 14 amino acids long. The V gene's germline CDR1 is LGHNA and CDR2 YSLEER. The CDR3 DNA follows: TGCGCCAGCAGCCAAGGGCAGGGGAATGAAAAACTGTTTTTT. Protein sequence: CASSQGQGNEKLFF.

This clone was counted only a few times. The J gene is TRBJ1-6, the V gene TRBV19; the match to TRBD1 covers 7 bases. Germline V gives CDR1 LNHDA, CDR2 SQIVND (reference sequence). The CDR3 sequence is 12 residues long. The CDR3 bases are TGTGCGTCTGGCAGGGGGAATTCACCCCTCCACTTT. Its translation: CASGRGNSPLHF.

The chain combines TRBV5-5 with TRBJ1-4; tentative D call: TRBD1 (5 bases). Germline V gene sequence: CDR1 SGHKS, CDR2 YYEKEE (reference sequence). The CDR3 spans 16 residues. With 0 bases removed from V and 2 bases from J, the gap between germline ends came to 11 bases. The CDR3 DNA sequence: TGTGCCAGCAGCTTGGGCCACAGGTCGACTAATGAAAAACTGTTTTTT. It encodes CASSLGHRSTNEKLFF.

This chain connects TRBV5-4 to TRBJ2-1, with D possibly being TRBD2 (7 bases). Trimming stripped 9 bases from V and 6 bases from J, with 19 bases between. Germline CDR1 is SGHNT and CDR2 is YYREEE (reference sequence). The CDR3 length is 14 residues. In DNA form, the CDR3 reads TGTGCCACCACACGGGGGGCCGCAAGCAATGAGCAGTTCTTC. This gives the protein CATTRGAASNEQFF.

The rearrangement links TRBV7-9 to TRBJ1-6; 7 bases match TRBD1. This CDR3 is built from 14 residues. V lost 5 bases and J lost 8; bases outside the gene matches: 6. CDR1 is SEHNR and CDR2 is FQNEAQ in the germline V gene (reference sequence). DNA of the CDR3: TGTGCCAGCAGCACCGGGACAGCAGATTCACCCCTCCACTTT. Translating gives CASSTGTADSPLHF. Drawing the rest from reference TRBV7-9 and TRBJ1-6, the complete variable domain is DTGVSQNPRHKITKRGQNVTFRCDPISEHNRLYWYRQTLGQGPEFLTYFQNEAQLEKSRLLSDRFSAERPKGSFSTLEIQRTEQGDSAMYLCASSTGTADSPLHFGNGTRLTVT.

The genes are TRBV28 and TRBJ1-2, with D uncertain. The germline V gene has CDR1 MDHEN and CDR2 SYDVKM. CDR3 length: 13 amino acids. The V and J ends lost 8 bases and 5 bases respectively, with 15 bases between them. The CDR3 DNA reads as TGTGCCAGCGCCATAGGACTCGATTATGGCTACACCTTC. Translation gives CASAIGLDYGYTF.

Here the CDR3 DNA reads TGTGCCAGCACTGGACAGCAGGGTACTGAAGCTTTCTTT. Its translation: CASTGQQGTEAFF. The V and J genes are TRBV4-2 and TRBJ1-1; possible D gene TRBD1, 6 bases. The V gene's germline CDR1 is LGHNA and CDR2 YNFKEQ. The CDR3 totals 13 residues. V gave up 7 bases and J gave up 5 bases, with 14 bases separating them.

This chain uses TRBV4-1 with TRBJ2-2, with D possibly being TRBD1 (6 bases). V was cut by 2 bases and J by 5 bases, with 12 bases left in between. Germline-derived CDR1 and CDR2 are MGHRA and YSYEKL. This CDR3 spans 15 amino acids. The chain's CDR3 is CASSQFPQGTGELFF. The CDR3, as DNA: TGCGCCAGCAGCCAATTCCCACAGGGAACCGGGGAGCTGTTTTTT.

V is TRBV7-3 and J is TRBJ2-2; 8 bases are shared with TRBD1. This CDR3 spans 15 amino acids. The ends lost 5 bases at V and 4 bases at J; junction bases unmatched: 6. Germline V lookup: CDR1 SGHTA, CDR2 FQGTGA. Written as DNA, the CDR3 is TGTGCCAGCAGCCCAGGGGGCGCGGGCACCGGGGAGCTGTTTTTT. Translated, it gives CASSPGGAGTGELFF.

This sequence joins TRBV7-9 and TRBJ2-1, with 10 bases aligning to TRBD2. The V segment lost 5 bases and the J segment 6 bases; nucleotides outside the gene matches: 10. The CDR3 spans 16 residues. Per the germline V gene, CDR1 is SEHNR and CDR2 is FQNEAQ (reference sequence). The CDR3 nucleotides are TGTGCCAGCAGCGCACGAAAGAGCGGGGGGGCCAATGAGCAGTTCTTC. Translation: CASSARKSGGANEQFF. The variable domain in full, completed from reference TRBV7-9 and TRBJ2-1, reads DTGVSQNPRHKITKRGQNVTFRCDPISEHNRLYWYRQTLGQGPEFLTYFQNEAQLEKSRLLSDRFSAERPKGSFSTLEIQRTEQGDSAMYLCASSARKSGGANEQFFGPGTRLTVL.

The J gene is TRBJ2-1, the V gene TRBV27; 8 bases align to TRBD1. CDR3 length: 15 amino acids. Germline V lookup: CDR1 MNHEY, CDR2 SMNVEV (reference sequence). J gave up 9 bases and V 5 bases, and 12 bases lay outside the gene matches. CDR3 protein: CASSPWDRQGSEQFF. The CDR3, as DNA: TGTGCCAGCAGTCCTTGGGACCGACAGGGGAGTGAGCAGTTCTTC.

This clone occurred once. J is TRBJ2-5 and V is TRBV7-9; tentatively, D is TRBD2 (6 bases). With 1 base removed from V and 1 base from J, the gap between germline ends came to 10 bases. CDR1 is SEHNR and CDR2 is FQNEAQ in the germline V gene (reference sequence). This CDR3 contains 15 residues. DNA of the CDR3: TGTGCCAGCAGCTTAGTGGGACTGAGCCAAGAGACCCAGTACTTC. Residues: CASSLVGLSQETQYF.

This sequence joins TRBV5-5 and TRBJ2-7, with TRBD1 identical over 7 bases. The germline V gene has CDR1 SGHKS and CDR2 YYEKEE (reference sequence). The CDR3 has 15 amino acids. V gave up 4 bases and J gave up 7 bases; unmatched junction bases: 14. This CDR3 is CASSPAGTVGEEQYF. The CDR3 DNA follows: TGTGCCAGCAGCCCAGCCGGGACAGTGGGTGAGGAGCAGTACTTC.

This clone was picked up one time. This rearrangement joins TRBV5-1 to TRBJ1-5; TRBD1 matches 8 bases. This CDR3 is 13 amino acids long. V gave up 3 bases and J gave up 8 bases; unmatched junction bases: 4. CDR1 is SGHRS and CDR2 is YFSETQ in the germline V gene. CDR3 sequence reads: CASSSRGQEPQHF. DNA of the CDR3: TGCGCCAGCAGCTCCAGGGGACAGGAGCCCCAGCATTTT. Combining the CDR3 with reference TRBV5-1 and TRBJ1-5 gives the whole variable domain KAGVTQTPRYLIKTRGQQVTLSCSPISGHRSVSWYQQTPGQGLQFLFEYFSETQRNKGNFPGRFSGRQFSNSRSEMNVSTLELGDSALYLCASSSRGQEPQHFGDGTRLSIL.

The rearrangement links TRBV11-2 to TRBJ2-5, with TRBD1 matching over 7 bases. Germline CDR1 and CDR2: SGHAT and FQNNGV. The ends lost 5 bases at V and 0 bases at J; junction bases unmatched: 12. The CDR3 extends over 17 amino acids. The CDR3 DNA reads TGTGCCAGCAGCCCGATCCCCCGGGACAGATACCAAGAGACCCAGTACTTC. It yields the protein CASSPIPRDRYQETQYF.

The J gene is TRBJ1-5, the V gene TRBV2, with D possibly being TRBD1 (5 bases). V lost 4 bases to trimming and J lost 6 bases, with 10 bases between them. The germline CDR1 and CDR2 sequences are SNHLY and FYNNEI. The CDR3 length is 13 residues. This chain's CDR3 is CASSGGGLQPQHF. The CDR3 coding sequence is TGTGCCAGCAGTGGGGGGGGTCTTCAGCCCCAGCATTTT.

The chain links TRBV2 to TRBJ2-3; TRBD1 agrees at 9 bases. The CDR3 consists of 14 residues. V trimming: 5 bases; J trimming: 4 bases; junction bases outside the gene matches: 4. CDR1 SNHLY and CDR2 FYNNEI come from the germline V gene. CDR3 nucleotide sequence: TGTGCCAGCAGTTGGGACAGGGACGCAGATACGCAGTATTTT. It encodes CASSWDRDADTQYF.

The V call is TRBV6-5, the J call TRBJ2-1; D is uncertain. The germline CDR1 and CDR2 sequences are MNHEY and SVGAGI. V gave up 5 bases and J gave up 0 bases, with 5 bases separating them. CDR3 size: 13 residues. In DNA form, the CDR3 reads TGTGCCAGCAGTGACAACTCCTACAATGAGCAGTTCTTC. It is translated as CASSDNSYNEQFF.

The rearrangement links TRBV27 to TRBJ1-1, with TRBD1 matching over 7 bases. This CDR3 has 15 amino acids. CDR1 is MNHEY and CDR2 is SMNVEV in the germline V gene (reference sequence). J gave up 10 bases and V 2 bases, and 13 bases lay outside the gene matches. The CDR3: CASSLNGDGTALAFF. The CDR3 coding sequence is TGTGCCAGCAGTTTAAATGGAGACGGGACAGCCCTAGCTTTCTTT.

The rearrangement joins TRBV14 to TRBJ1-4, with D hard to call. CDR3 length: 15 amino acids. V lost 5 bases and J 0 bases, leaving 10 bases between the germline ends. The germline CDR1 and CDR2 sequences are SGHDN and FVKESK. CDR3 nucleotides: TGTGCCAGCAGCTCCCACATATCAACTAATGAAAAACTGTTTTTT. This encodes CASSSHISTNEKLFF. Drawing the rest from reference TRBV14 and TRBJ1-4, the complete variable domain is EAGVTQFPSHSVIEKGQTVTLRCDPISGHDNLYWYRRVMGKEIKFLLHFVKESKQDESGMPNNRFLAERTGGTYSTLKVQPAELEDSGVYFCASSSHISTNEKLFFGSGTQLSVL.

This sequence joins TRBV7-8 and TRBJ2-1; possibly TRBD1 for D (6 bases). The V end was cut by 3 bases, the J end by 5 bases, with 14 bases between. The CDR3 has 15 amino acids. From germline, CDR1 is SGHVS and CDR2 FQNEAQ. The CDR3 protein is CASSFPQGLDNEQFF. CDR3 DNA: TGTGCCAGCAGCTTTCCCCAGGGGCTCGACAATGAGCAGTTCTTC.

This clone was counted once. DNA for the CDR3: TGTGCCACCAGCAGAGAGGGGACAAACTCTGGAAACACCATATATTTT. Amino acid sequence: CATSREGTNSGNTIYF. The V gene is TRBV15, the J gene TRBJ1-3; a weak D match, TRBD1 (6 bases). V lost 0 bases and J 0 bases, leaving 9 bases between the germline ends. This CDR3 contains 16 residues. Germline V CDR1 and CDR2: LNHNV, YYDKDF (reference sequence).

The chain carries TRBV6-4 and TRBJ1-1, with D possibly being TRBD1 (5 bases). V was shortened by 3 bases and J by 1 base, with 6 bases between the two germline ends. The CDR3 consists of 13 residues. Looked up from germline, CDR1 is MRHNA and CDR2 is SNTAGT. CDR3 DNA sequence: TGTGCCAGCAGTGAACAGGAGAACACTGAAGCTTTCTTT. It translates to CASSEQENTEAFF.